This TCR beta chain came from a study of T-cell reconstitution after alpha-beta-depleted transplantation in children. Unique molecular identifiers were incorporated into the prepared TCRbeta library. Each CDR3 protein gets one entry after TCRdb re-called the PCR reads with MiXCR. The sample lists around 370,000 distinct CDR3 sequences, 15% to 20% seen once, with about 41% in the top ten. About this clonotype itself: Its antigen is not known.

V lost 0 bases, J lost 4 bases, and 11 bases lay in between. The CDR3 has 15 residues. Germline CDR1 reads SGHRS; CDR2 reads YFSETQ. General study results and limits: Reportedly, only several hundred clones from non-depleted graft cells drove alpha-beta T-cell counts at about two months.

The receptor comes from a male patient under 10 years old who had a stem cell transplant for acute lymphoblastic leukemia, so the T cells may come from the graft donor. The input for sequencing was PBMCs, mostly from graft donor cells, taken 360 days after TCRalphabeta/CD19-depleted stem cell transplant. V is TRBV5-1 and J is TRBJ1-5; maybe TRBD1 (5 bases). The CDR3 sequence: CASSLAGGMNQPQHF. CDR3 DNA sequence: TGCGCCAGCAGCTTGGCGGGGGGGATGAATCAGCCCCAGCATTTT.